The sample holds many counts of the clone carrying this T cell receptor beta chain. The data stem from a study of low-dose radiotherapy and immunotherapy resistance in tumors. With TRAV- and TRBV-specific primers, first-strand cDNA was made, covering the alpha and beta chains. PCR amplification of the TCRs was performed with Phusion for approximately 20 PCR cycles, and it relied on a constant-region primer together with a V-primer adapter. TCRdb reprocessed the reads via MiXCR and lists one record per CDR3 protein. The sample lists some 39,000 distinct CDR3 sequences; about a third were seen once. Time point in this sample: before trial treatment. Low-dose radiotherapy, low-dose cyclophosphamide, aspirin, ipilimumab and nivolumab were all given to the donors. Eligible patients had advanced solid tumors lacking tumor-infiltrating lymphocytes. The CDR3 covers 12 residues. Trimming stripped 1 base from V and 7 bases from J, with 4 bases between. The germline CDR1 and CDR2 sequences are LGHDT and YNNKEL (reference sequence).

The clonotype comes from a male donor with gallbladder cancer. The rearrangement uses TRBV3-1 and TRBJ2-2; no firm D call. Sample: PBMCs, taken before treatment. As DNA, the CDR3 is TGTGCCAGCAGCCAAGCAGGCGGGGAGCTGTTTTTT. It is translated as CASSQAGGELFF.